The 22 T cell receptor beta chains presented below share a single source sample, sequenced in a study of cytomegalovirus exposure and HLA in healthy donors. Method: immunoSEQ multiplex PCR; TCRdb's copy keeps in-frame clones and lacks some. Seen here are 300,000 to 400,000 clones, roughly 87% observed once, and the top ten hold more than 0.95%. Sequenced: PBMCs. The receptors here all came from a man under 40 in good health and CMV-seronegative.

The chain has TRBV5-1 and TRBJ2-1; maybe TRBD2 (6 bases). V was cut by 4 bases and J by 5 bases, with 13 bases left in between. The germline V gene encodes CDR1 SGHRS and CDR2 YFSETQ. The CDR3 has 14 amino acids. CDR3 region: CASSVPGANNEQFF. DNA for the CDR3: TGCGCCAGCAGCGTACCGGGAGCGAACAATGAGCAGTTCTTC.

The chain joins TRBV2 to TRBJ1-1, with no clear D. The CDR3 sequence is 12 residues long. The germline V and J ends were trimmed by 5 bases and 4 bases, with 8 bases remaining between them. CDR1 and CDR2 (germline): SNHLY, FYNNEI. In DNA, the CDR3 is TGTGCCAGCAGTCTCTCCTCCACTGAAGCTTTCTTT. The encoded protein is CASSLSSTEAFF.

The V and J genes are TRBV5-5 and TRBJ2-5, with a weak D call TRBD1 (5 bases). Germline assignment: CDR1 SGHKS and CDR2 YYEKEE (reference sequence). Trimming shortened V by 0 bases and J by 5 bases, and 11 bases separated the two germline ends. The CDR3 loop spans 14 amino acids. This CDR3 reads CASSLEAGWETQYF. The CDR3 coding sequence is TGTGCCAGCAGCTTGGAGGCAGGGTGGGAGACCCAGTACTTC.

This rearrangement joins TRBV7-9 to TRBJ1-2; tentative D call: TRBD1 (6 bases). CDR1 and CDR2 from the germline V gene are SEHNR and FQNEAQ (reference sequence). V lost 3 bases and J lost 4, with 15 bases in between. The CDR3 has 15 residues. CDR3: CASSFPEGGSYGYTF. In nucleotides, the CDR3 is TGTGCCAGCAGCTTCCCAGAGGGGGGGTCCTATGGCTACACCTTC. Combining the CDR3 with reference TRBV7-9 and TRBJ1-2 gives the whole variable domain DTGVSQNPRHKITKRGQNVTFRCDPISEHNRLYWYRQTLGQGPEFLTYFQNEAQLEKSRLLSDRFSAERPKGSFSTLEIQRTEQGDSAMYLCASSFPEGGSYGYTFGSGTRLTVV.

This clone was observed once. The rearrangement uses TRBV6-5 and TRBJ2-7, with 8 nucleotides matching TRBD1. V shed 2 bases, J shed 6 bases, and the junction held 6 bases outside the gene matches. The CDR3 has 14 amino acids. CDR1 MNHEY and CDR2 SVGAGI come from the germline V gene. The CDR3 DNA is TGTGCCAGCAGTTACCCCGGACAGGGAGCCGAGCAGTACTTC. Translation: CASSYPGQGAEQYF.

This chain links TRBV5-6 with TRBJ2-1; possibly TRBD2 for D (5 bases). Germline CDR1 and CDR2: SGHDT and YYEEEE. This CDR3 has 15 amino acids. V dropped 4 bases and J dropped 0 bases, with 11 bases sitting between them. The CDR3 bases are TGTGCCAGCAGCCAAGGAGGAGGCTCCTACAATGAGCAGTTCTTC. It yields the protein CASSQGGGSYNEQFF.

The chain recombines TRBV7-2 with TRBJ1-5; 9 bases match TRBD1. V trimming: 5 bases; J trimming: 5 bases; junction bases outside the gene matches: 10. CDR1 is SGHTA, CDR2 FQGNSA, per germline. This CDR3 has 16 amino acids. Written as DNA, the CDR3 is TGTGCCAGCAGCCCCTTAGGAGGGGACAGGGATCAGCCCCAGCATTTT. It codes for CASSPLGGDRDQPQHF.

In regard to this clone: Within the sample, other DNA sequences also encode this same CDR3. This CDR3 is CASSLIAGGHTGELFF. The DNA for the CDR3 is TGCGCCAGCAGCTTGATAGCGGGGGGCCACACCGGGGAGCTGTTTTTT. V is TRBV5-1 and J is TRBJ2-2, with 10 bases fitting TRBD2. CDR1 is SGHRS and CDR2 is YFSETQ in the germline V gene. Trimming cost V 1 base and J 3 bases; bases outside gene matches: 3. CDR3 size: 16 residues. The full variable domain, in which reference TRBV5-1 and TRBJ2-2 provide the parts outside the CDR3, is KAGVTQTPRYLIKTRGQQVTLSCSPISGHRSVSWYQQTPGQGLQFLFEYFSETQRNKGNFPGRFSGRQFSNSRSEMNVSTLELGDSALYLCASSLIAGGHTGELFFGEGSRLTVL.

The chain combines TRBV14 with TRBJ2-7; 8 bases match TRBD1. In germline, CDR1 is SGHDN, CDR2 FVKESK. The junction had 1 base not matched to a gene; V was cut back by 4 bases and J by 2 bases. This CDR3 spans 13 amino acids. CDR3 in DNA: TGTGCCAGCAGCCCGACAGGGGCCTACGAGCAGTACTTC. Amino acid sequence: CASSPTGAYEQYF. Based on the CDR3 plus reference TRBV14 and TRBJ2-7, the full variable domain is EAGVTQFPSHSVIEKGQTVTLRCDPISGHDNLYWYRRVMGKEIKFLLHFVKESKQDESGMPNNRFLAERTGGTYSTLKVQPAELEDSGVYFCASSPTGAYEQYFGPGTRLTVT.

V and J are TRBV27 and TRBJ1-2, with D uncertain. The V end lost 9 bases, the J end lost 4 bases, and 15 bases lay between the germline ends. CDR3 length equals 13 residues. Germline V gene sequence: CDR1 MNHEY, CDR2 SMNVEV (reference sequence). The CDR3 DNA reads TGTGCCAGTGCTACGGTAGCGGGCTATGGCTACACCTTC. Its protein product is CASATVAGYGYTF.

This clone was counted once. The chain is built from TRBV27 and TRBJ1-1, with a tentative D call TRBD1 (6 bases). Germline V gene lookup returns CDR1 MNHEY and CDR2 SMNVEV (reference sequence). This CDR3 has 14 amino acids. The V and J ends lost 5 bases and 1 base respectively, with 11 bases between them. In DNA, the CDR3 is TGTGCCAGCAGTCACAGGGAATCGAACACTGAAGCTTTCTTT. Translation gives CASSHRESNTEAFF.

The chain links TRBV5-4 to TRBJ1-1, with 8 bases that match TRBD1. CDR3 length equals 15 residues. Germline V gene sequence: CDR1 SGHNT, CDR2 YYREEE (reference sequence). V lost 3 bases to trimming and J lost 1 base; unmatched junction nucleotides: 5. The DNA for the CDR3 is TGTGCCAGCAGCTCAGGGGGCCGGGGGAACACTGAAGCTTTCTTT. Its protein is CASSSGGRGNTEAFF.

This clone came up a few times. The rearrangement uses TRBV7-2 and TRBJ1-6; no clear D. V lost 2 bases and J 5 bases, leaving 13 bases between the germline ends. This CDR3 spans 16 amino acids. Germline V gene sequence: CDR1 SGHTA, CDR2 FQGNSA. CDR3 nucleotide sequence: TGTGCCAGCAGCTTAACGTCCGGGAATAATAATTCACCCCTCCACTTT. Amino acid sequence: CASSLTSGNNNSPLHF.

The chain employs TRBV6-1 and TRBJ2-1, with unresolved D. Per the germline V gene, CDR1 is MNHNS and CDR2 is SASEGT. The CDR3 covers 12 residues. V gave up 7 bases and J gave up 8 bases, with 12 bases separating them. CDR3 amino acids: CASTRVGYEQFF. CDR3 sequence (DNA): TGTGCCAGCACCAGAGTCGGGTATGAGCAGTTCTTC.

This clone was observed once. V is TRBV9 and J is TRBJ2-1; 11 bases match TRBD2. After removal of 0 bases from V and 5 bases from J, the junction contained 4 bases not matched to a gene. Per the germline V gene, CDR1 is SGDLS and CDR2 is YYNGEE. The CDR3 length is 16 residues. In DNA, the CDR3 is TGTGCCAGCAGCGTAGGCGCTAGCGGGGGGAACAATGAGCAGTTCTTC. Translated, it gives CASSVGASGGNNEQFF.

The V gene is TRBV19, the J gene TRBJ2-7, with 7 bases that match TRBD2. The germline CDR1 and CDR2 sequences are LNHDA and SQIVND (reference sequence). The J segment lost 5 bases and the V segment lost 6 bases, leaving 7 bases of the junction unmatched. This CDR3 contains 13 residues. The CDR3 is CASRPRGDHEQYF. DNA for the CDR3: TGTGCCAGTAGGCCCCGGGGGGATCACGAGCAGTACTTC.

This sequence joins TRBV6-5 and TRBJ1-2; D uncertain. Germline CDR1 MNHEY, CDR2 SVGAGI. Between the trimmed V and J ends, which lost 0 bases and 10 bases, there was a span of 9 bases. The CDR3 has 12 residues. The CDR3 DNA sequence: TGTGCCAGCAGTTACTCGGGGAGGATCTACACCTTC. Translation: CASSYSGRIYTF.

The chain joins TRBV7-9 to TRBJ1-2; 9 bases align to TRBD1. Per germline, CDR1 SEHNR and CDR2 FQNEAQ (reference sequence). CDR3 length: 15 amino acids. V gave up 6 bases and J gave up 4 bases; unmatched junction bases: 9. The CDR3 nucleotides are TGTGCCAGCAGGGGCCGGGACAGGGTGGGCTATGGCTACACCTTC. Its protein product is CASRGRDRVGYGYTF.

V usage is TRBV9 and J usage is TRBJ1-2, with D unclear. The CDR3 totals 14 residues. Trimming removed 0 bases from V and 2 bases from J, with 8 bases in between. Looked up from germline, CDR1 is SGDLS and CDR2 is YYNGEE. CDR3 DNA sequence: TGTGCCAGCAGCGTAGCTACGGGGAACTATGGCTACACCTTC. It translates to CASSVATGNYGYTF.

This sequence joins TRBV29-1 and TRBJ1-1; D is undetermined. Germline loops: CDR1 SQVTM, CDR2 ANQGSEA. V lost 4 bases, J lost 0 bases, and 9 bases lay in between. The CDR3 loop spans 13 amino acids. The CDR3 DNA reads as TGCAGCGTTGTCCGGGAAGTGAACACTGAAGCTTTCTTT. Its translation: CSVVREVNTEAFF. The full variable domain, rest sourced from reference TRBV29-1 and TRBJ1-1, is SAVISQKPSRDICQRGTSLTIQCQVDSQVTMMFWYRQQPGQSLTLIATANQGSEATYESGFVIDKFPISRPNLTFSTLTVSNMSPEDSSIYLCSVVREVNTEAFFGQGTRLTVV.

Of note for this clone: Other DNA sequences in the sample encode the same CDR3. V and J are TRBV5-1 and TRBJ1-2, with D perhaps matching TRBD1 (6 bases). The V gene lost 4 bases and the J gene lost 1 base, with 8 bases spanning the gap. CDR3 length: 13 amino acids. Germline CDR1 and CDR2: SGHRS and YFSETQ. In DNA, the CDR3 is TGCGCCAGCAGCCTGGACAGTAACTATGGCTACACCTTC. Its translation is CASSLDSNYGYTF.

A few counts support this clone. This rearrangement joins TRBV30 to TRBJ1-1; perhaps TRBD1 as D (5 bases). The CDR3 extends over 11 amino acids. Germline-derived CDR1 and CDR2 are GTSNPN and SVGIG (reference sequence). Trimming took 0 bases from V and 10 from J, leaving 9 bases between them. CDR3: CAWSVGAGAFF. The CDR3 region has the DNA TGTGCCTGGAGTGTAGGGGCAGGAGCTTTCTTT.